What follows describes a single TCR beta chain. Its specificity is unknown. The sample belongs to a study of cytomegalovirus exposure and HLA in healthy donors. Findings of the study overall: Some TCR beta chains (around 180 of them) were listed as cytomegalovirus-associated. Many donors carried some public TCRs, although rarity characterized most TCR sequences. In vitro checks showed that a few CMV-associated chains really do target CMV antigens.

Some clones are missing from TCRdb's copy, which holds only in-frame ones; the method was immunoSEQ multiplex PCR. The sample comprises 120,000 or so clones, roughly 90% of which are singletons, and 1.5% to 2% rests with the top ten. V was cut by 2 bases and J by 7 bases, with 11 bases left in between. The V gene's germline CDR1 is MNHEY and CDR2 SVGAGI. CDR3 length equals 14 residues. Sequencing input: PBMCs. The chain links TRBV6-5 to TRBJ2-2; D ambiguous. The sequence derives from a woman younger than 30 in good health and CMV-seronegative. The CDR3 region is CASSYPGGSGELFF. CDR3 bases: TGTGCCAGCAGTTACCCCGGCGGTAGCGGGGAGCTGTTTTTT.